This TCR beta chain was captured in a study of radiotherapy plus CTLA-4 blockade in lung cancer. Whole-study context: There were objective responses in 18% of patients, and 31% had disease control.

Here immunoSEQ multiplex PCR was the method, and the copy in TCRdb shows in-frame clones only, minus some. The sample holds some 64,000 clones; about 72% are singletons and the top ten take approximately 4.5%. Germline CDR1 SGHRS, CDR2 YFSETQ. The V and J ends lost 4 bases and 8 bases respectively, with 18 bases between them. This CDR3 region has 15 residues. This clonotype was obtained from a human donor with non-small cell lung cancer who had a complete response to radiotherapy plus ipilimumab. The input for sequencing was peripheral blood, taken from a patient treated with radiotherapy plus ipilimumab. The chain combines TRBV5-1 with TRBJ2-2; either TRBD1 or TRBD2 may supply D (5 bases each). The CDR3 reads CASSIRQSGEGELFF. CDR3 DNA: TGCGCCAGCAGCATCAGACAGAGCGGCGAGGGGGAGCTGTTTTTT. The variable domain in full, completed from reference TRBV5-1 and TRBJ2-2, reads KAGVTQTPRYLIKTRGQQVTLSCSPISGHRSVSWYQQTPGQGLQFLFEYFSETQRNKGNFPGRFSGRQFSNSRSEMNVSTLELGDSALYLCASSIRQSGEGELFFGEGSRLTVL.